These T cell receptor beta chains were read from a single sample in a study of shared clonotypes between healthy human individuals. Method: immunoSEQ multiplex PCR; TCRdb's copy keeps in-frame clones and lacks some. Here the sample spans about 600,000 clones, around three quarters being singletons. Sequencing was performed on PBMCs. Receptors were obtained from a woman aged 40 to 50 in good health. Some clones in this sample may be carry-over from other donors' samples. Both conserved end residues are part of each CDR3. The order of the fields is V gene, D gene, clone size, CDR3 length, J gene, CDR3 protein, CDR3 DNA. The D gene is left open where the match is weak. Rows may omit the clone size; those that give it use once, few, many or a size class.

TRBV6-1	-	-	14	TRBJ1-2	CASRTGSGTGRYTF	TGTGCCAGCCGAACAGGAAGCGGGACGGGGCGCTACACCTTC
TRBV7-9	-	-	13	TRBJ2-7	CASSLGASYEQYF	TGTGCCAGCAGCTTAGGAGCGTCCTACGAGCAGTACTTC
TRBV28	TRBD2	-	16	TRBJ2-3	CASLTSRREGRDTQYF	TGTGCCAGCCTAACTAGCCGGCGGGAGGGCCGCGATACGCAGTATTTT
TRBV27	TRBD2	few	15	TRBJ2-7	CASSLSSSGRGEQYF	TGTGCCAGCAGTTTATCGTCTAGCGGGAGAGGAGAGCAGTACTTC
TRBV7-9	-	-	15	TRBJ2-7	CASSLVGDPGNEQYF	TGTGCCAGCAGCTTGGTCGGGGACCCGGGTAACGAGCAGTACTTC
TRBV18	-	few	13	TRBJ2-7	CASSQSEKAEQYF	TGTGCCAGCTCGCAGTCAGAAAAAGCCGAGCAGTACTTC
TRBV28	-	-	15	TRBJ2-5	CASSFGRGREETQYF	TGTGCCAGCAGTTTCGGAAGGGGCAGGGAAGAGACCCAGTACTTC
TRBV7-8	-	-	15	TRBJ1-1	CASSPRWGLNTEAFF	TGTGCCAGCAGCCCGCGGTGGGGGTTGAACACTGAAGCTTTCTTT
TRBV7-7	TRBD1	-	13	TRBJ2-1	CASSRDRDGEQFF	TGTGCCAGCAGCCGTGACAGGGACGGTGAGCAGTTCTTC
TRBV4-1	-	-	14	TRBJ1-5	CASSPTYSNQPQHF	TGCGCCAGCAGCCCTACCTATAGCAATCAGCCCCAGCATTTT
TRBV18	TRBD1	many	14	TRBJ1-2	CASSPQQGASGYTF	TGTGCCAGCTCCCCCCAACAGGGGGCGTCGGGCTACACCTTC
TRBV30	TRBD1	-	14	TRBJ1-4	CAGWTGLTNEKLFF	TGTGCCGGATGGACAGGGCTTACTAATGAAAAACTGTTTTTT
TRBV19	TRBD1	-	14	TRBJ1-4	CASTQGGTNEKLFF	TGTGCCAGTACTCAAGGGGGCACTAATGAAAAACTGTTTTTT
TRBV30	-	-	11	TRBJ1-3	CAWGGGNTIYF	TGTGCCTGGGGCGGTGGAAACACCATATATTTT
TRBV30	TRBD2	-	15	TRBJ2-1	CAWGGLAGGYNEQFF	TGTGCCTGGGGGGGACTAGCGGGAGGCTACAATGAGCAGTTCTTC
TRBV7-6	TRBD1	-	15	TRBJ2-7	CASSLTGQGVYEQYF	TGTGCCAGCAGCTTAACGGGACAGGGGGTATACGAGCAGTACTTC
TRBV21-1	-	once	18	TRBJ2-6	CASSAPGQSISGANVLTF	TGTGCCAGCAGCGCACCCGGACAGTCGATTTCTGGGGCCAACGTCCTGACTTTC
TRBV6-1	TRBD1	-	14	TRBJ2-7	CASRRWDSSYEQYF	TGTGCCAGCAGGCGTTGGGACAGTTCATACGAGCAGTACTTC
TRBV4-3	-	-	15	TRBJ2-7	CASSQDSIGSYEQYF	TGCGCCAGCAGCCAAGACAGCATAGGCTCCTACGAGCAGTACTTC
TRBV2	TRBD1	once	13	TRBJ1-1	CASSLGQPEVAFF	TGTGCCAGCAGTCTGGGACAGCCCGAGGTAGCTTTCTTT
TRBV5-1	TRBD2	-	15	TRBJ2-3	CASSSGGRSADTQYF	TGCGCCAGCAGCTCTGGCGGGAGAAGCGCAGATACGCAGTATTTT
TRBV7-8	TRBD2	-	15	TRBJ2-1	CASSRLAGGYNEQFF	TGTGCCAGCAGCAGACTAGCGGGAGGTTACAATGAGCAGTTCTTC
TRBV5-1	-	-	14	TRBJ2-1	CASSLEGTSTLQFF	TGCGCCAGCAGCTTGGAAGGAACTAGCACTTTGCAGTTCTTC
TRBV23-1	TRBD1	-	14	TRBJ1-1	CASSQSRGLAEAFF	TGCGCCAGCAGTCAATCGAGGGGGCTGGCTGAAGCTTTCTTT
TRBV21-1	-	-	12	TRBJ2-7	CASSAAGYEQYF	TGTGCCAGCAGCGCAGCTGGGTACGAGCAGTACTTC
TRBV2	TRBD1	-	14	TRBJ2-2	CASNAGTVTGELFF	TGTGCCAGCAACGCCGGGACAGTTACCGGGGAGCTGTTTTTT
TRBV28	-	-	15	TRBJ2-7	CASRSTGTNTYEQYF	TGTGCCAGCAGGTCGACCGGGACCAATACCTACGAGCAGTACTTC
TRBV19	TRBD1	-	15	TRBJ2-5	CASSTDRARIETQYF	TGTGCCAGTAGTACTGACAGGGCGCGGATCGAGACCCAGTACTTC
TRBV27	-	few	13	TRBJ1-4	CASMTYANEKLFF	TGTGCCAGCATGACCTATGCTAATGAAAAACTGTTTTTT
TRBV7-2	-	once	14	TRBJ2-7	CASSLGWGVYEQYF	TGTGCCAGCAGCTTAGGGTGGGGGGTCTACGAGCAGTACTTC
TRBV30	-	many	15	TRBJ2-1	CAWSVLGGRPHEQFF	TGTGCCTGGAGTGTACTGGGTGGGAGGCCCCATGAGCAGTTCTTC
TRBV6-5	-	-	13	TRBJ2-3	CASSFFSWDTQYF	TGTGCCAGCAGTTTTTTCTCTTGGGATACGCAGTATTTT
TRBV5-4	-	-	13	TRBJ2-7	CASSGERVGEQYF	TGTGCCAGCAGCGGGGAGCGGGTCGGCGAGCAGTACTTC
TRBV5-3	-	-	15	TRBJ2-5	CARSHHRDPKETQYF	TGTGCCAGAAGCCACCACAGGGACCCCAAGGAGACCCAGTACTTC
TRBV9	TRBD2	-	15	TRBJ2-1	CASSASGSPYNEQFF	TGTGCCAGCAGCGCCAGCGGGAGCCCCTACAATGAGCAGTTCTTC
TRBV10-1	TRBD1	-	15	TRBJ2-2	CASSPGTGNTGELFF	TGCGCCAGCAGTCCCGGGACAGGGAACACCGGGGAGCTGTTTTTT
TRBV5-1	-	-	14	TRBJ2-2	CASSLGVHTGELFF	TGCGCCAGCAGCTTGGGGGTCCACACCGGGGAGCTGTTTTTT
TRBV11-1	-	-	12	TRBJ2-7	CASSFQRNEQYF	TGTGCCAGCAGCTTCCAGAGGAACGAGCAGTACTTC
TRBV28	TRBD2	-	14	TRBJ2-7	CASTKSGSAYEQYF	TGTGCCAGCACCAAAAGCGGGAGTGCCTACGAGCAGTACTTC
TRBV7-2	TRBD2	-	15	TRBJ2-1	CASSSPRRLAGEQFF	TGTGCCAGCAGCTCTCCCAGGAGACTAGCCGGCGAGCAGTTCTTC
TRBV7-8	TRBD2	-	21	TRBJ2-7	CASSARTGRFPSASGRYEQYF	TGTGCCAGCAGCGCCAGGACAGGGCGCTTTCCCTCCGCTAGCGGGAGGTACGAGCAGTACTTC
TRBV10-3	-	-	14	TRBJ1-1	CAIRSKTGNTEAFF	TGTGCCATCAGATCAAAAACAGGGAACACTGAAGCTTTCTTT
TRBV6-4	TRBD2	-	16	TRBJ2-1	CASSGDGTSGSGEQFF	TGTGCCAGCAGTGGCGACGGGACTAGCGGGTCGGGGGAGCAGTTCTTC
TRBV5-1	TRBD2	-	16	TRBJ2-5	CASSLGLAGGPETQYF	TGCGCCAGCAGCTTGGGACTAGCGGGAGGGCCTGAGACCCAGTACTTC